This T cell receptor beta chain was identified during a study of T-cell reconstitution after alpha-beta-depleted transplantation in children. CDR1 SGHKS and CDR2 YYEKEE come from the germline V gene (reference sequence). This CDR3 spans 12 amino acids. Trimming removed 2 bases at V and 6 bases at J, with 9 bases between. This clonotype was detected only once. This may be a read error, as it is one base from a much larger clone. TCRbeta library preparation incorporated unique molecular identifiers. TCRdb reprocessed the PCR reads via MiXCR and lists one record per CDR3 protein. Of fewer than 400,000 distinct CDR3 sequences listed, roughly 22% were seen once; the top ten hold 3% to 4%.

Material: PBMCs from the stem cell graft donor, obtained from the stem cell graft. The receptor's source is a human donor who donated a stem cell graft to a child with acute myeloid leukemia. This chain connects TRBV5-5 to TRBJ2-7, with D unclear. The CDR3 spells CASSLLLCEQYF. The CDR3 nucleotides are TGTGCCAGCAGCTTACTCCTCTGCGAGCAGTACTTC.